This T cell receptor (beta chain) was profiled in a study of cytomegalovirus exposure and HLA in healthy donors. The CDR3 is 14 residues long. V gave up 7 bases and J gave up 3 bases, with 12 bases separating them. In germline, CDR1 is SNHLY, CDR2 FYNNEI. PCR amplification relied on 60 Vbeta primers (plus 13 Jbeta primers). Here immunoSEQ multiplex PCR was the method, and the copy in TCRdb shows in-frame clones only, minus some. This table has some 92,000 clones, 65% to 80% appearing once. Notes on the study in general: Excluded were some V segments that proved indistinguishable, including TRBV6-2 and TRBV6-3.

With regard to this clone: The target antigen is unknown.

V and J are TRBV2 and TRBJ1-4, with TRBD1 as a possible D gene (5 bases). Sequencing used PBMCs. The sequence was collected from a man aged 25-45 years in good health and CMV-seronegative. In nucleotides, the CDR3 is TGTGCCAGCACTATACAGGATTCTAATGAAAAACTGTTTTTT. It encodes CASTIQDSNEKLFF.